Included here is one TCR beta chain sequence, with context. In the source study's methods: Scientists estimated how many nucleated cells there were by amplifying reference gene primers. Assay: immunoSEQ multiplex PCR; the TCRdb copy retains only in-frame clones and omits some. That table gives V, J and clone size, and the DNA gave D and trimming. The profile shows 200,000 to 300,000 clones, approximately 80% of them singletons. The data belong to a study of blood T cell repertoires in COVID-19. Study information: Donors in the United States, Italy and Spain gave samples during acute or convalescent COVID-19. The cDNA or gDNA used as material had been derived from T cells, B-cell-depleted T cells, or PBMCs.

Trimming stripped 7 bases from V and 6 bases from J, with 18 bases between. From germline, CDR1 is LNHDA and CDR2 SQIVND (reference sequence). The CDR3 runs to 15 residues. Input material: peripheral blood. The sequence was collected from a woman aged 60-75 years with active or convalescent COVID-19. The chain couples TRBV19 to TRBJ1-4, with a tentative D call TRBD1 (5 bases). The DNA for the CDR3 is TGTGCCAGTACCTCAACCGGTCGCAGGGATGAAAAACTGTTTTTT. Translation: CASTSTGRRDEKLFF. Looking up the rest from reference TRBV19 and TRBJ1-4 gives the full variable domain: DGGITQSPKYLFRKEGQNVTLSCEQNLNHDAMYWYRQDPGQGLRLIYYSQIVNDFQKGDIAEGYSVSREKKESFPLTVTSAQKNPTAFYLCASTSTGRRDEKLFFGSGTQLSVL.